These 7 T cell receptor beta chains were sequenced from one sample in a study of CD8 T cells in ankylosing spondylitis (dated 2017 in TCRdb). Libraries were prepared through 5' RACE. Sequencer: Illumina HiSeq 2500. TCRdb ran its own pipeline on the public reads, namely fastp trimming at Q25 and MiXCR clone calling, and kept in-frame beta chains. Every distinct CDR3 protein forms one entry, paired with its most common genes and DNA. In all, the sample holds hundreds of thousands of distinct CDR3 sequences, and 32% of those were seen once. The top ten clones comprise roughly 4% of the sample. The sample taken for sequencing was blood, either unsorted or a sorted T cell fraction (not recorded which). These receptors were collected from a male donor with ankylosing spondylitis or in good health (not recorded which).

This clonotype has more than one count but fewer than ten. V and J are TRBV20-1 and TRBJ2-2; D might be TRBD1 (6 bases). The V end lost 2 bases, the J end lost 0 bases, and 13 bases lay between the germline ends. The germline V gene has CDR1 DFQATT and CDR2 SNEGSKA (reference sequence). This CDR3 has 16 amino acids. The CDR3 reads CSARPTDRANTGELFF. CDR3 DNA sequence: TGCAGTGCTAGACCAACGGACAGAGCGAACACCGGGGAGCTGTTTTTT.

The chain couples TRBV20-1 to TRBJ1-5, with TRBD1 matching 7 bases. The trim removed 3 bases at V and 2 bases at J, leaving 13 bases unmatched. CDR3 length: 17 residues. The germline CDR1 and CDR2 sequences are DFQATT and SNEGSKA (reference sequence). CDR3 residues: CSARRVKGAPGNQPQHF. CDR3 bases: TGCAGTGCTAGGAGGGTAAAGGGGGCCCCAGGCAATCAGCCCCAGCATTTT.

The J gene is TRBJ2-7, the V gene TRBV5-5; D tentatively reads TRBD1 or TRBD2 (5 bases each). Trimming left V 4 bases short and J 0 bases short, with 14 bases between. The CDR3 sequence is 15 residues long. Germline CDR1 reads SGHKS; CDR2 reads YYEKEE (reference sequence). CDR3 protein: CASSVLAGGSYEQYF. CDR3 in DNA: TGTGCCAGCAGCGTCCTTGCTGGGGGCTCCTACGAGCAGTACTTC.

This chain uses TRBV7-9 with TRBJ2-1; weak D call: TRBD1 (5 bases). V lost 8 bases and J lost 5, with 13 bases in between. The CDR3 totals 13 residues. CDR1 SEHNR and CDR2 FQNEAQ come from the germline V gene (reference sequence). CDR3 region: CASQRDSNNEQFF. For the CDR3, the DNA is TGTGCCAGCCAAAGAGACAGCAACAATGAGCAGTTCTTC.

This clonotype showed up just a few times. The CDR3 DNA sequence: TGCAGCGTTGGAGGGGACAGAACTTCCTCCTACGAGCAGTACTTC. Its translation is CSVGGDRTSSYEQYF. V and J are TRBV29-1 and TRBJ2-7; TRBD1 matches at 7 bases. The germline gives CDR1 SQVTM, CDR2 ANQGSEA. This CDR3 region has 15 residues. Unmatched junction bases numbered 9, after V lost 4 bases and J lost 0 bases.

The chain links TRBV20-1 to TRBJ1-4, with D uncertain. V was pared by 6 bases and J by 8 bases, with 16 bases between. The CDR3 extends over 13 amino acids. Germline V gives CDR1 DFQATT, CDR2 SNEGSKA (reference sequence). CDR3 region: CSAPRNLGEKLFF. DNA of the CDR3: TGCAGTGCCCCTAGGAATCTCGGGGAAAAACTGTTTTTT.

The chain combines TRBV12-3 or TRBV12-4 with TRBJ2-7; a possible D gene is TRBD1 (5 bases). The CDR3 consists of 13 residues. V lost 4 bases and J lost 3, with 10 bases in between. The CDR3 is CASSSTARYEQYF. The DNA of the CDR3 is TGTGCCAGCAGTTCGACAGCCCGCTACGAGCAGTACTTC.